This is a list of T cell receptor beta chains from one sample in a study of blood T cell repertoires in COVID-19. Data came from immunoSEQ multiplex PCR; TCRdb stores just in-frame clones and leaves some out. The sample includes approximately 260,000 clones, around 89% of them seen just once. Sequenced: peripheral blood. The receptor set was obtained from a woman aged 55-69 years with COVID-19, enrolled during active disease. Each CDR3 is given without its conserved first and last residue. The D gene is left open where the match is weak.

>.|TRBJ1-1|TRBV6-5
ASSRDTEAF
>.|TRBJ1-3|TRBV4-3
ASSQQGQVSGNTIY
>.|TRBJ1-1|TRBV4-2
ASSPGGGAF
>TRBD1|TRBJ1-1|TRBV19
ASRQGSTEAF
>TRBD1|TRBJ1-3|TRBV5-4
ASSYRDRELIGNTIY
>.|TRBJ1-5|TRBV6-6
ASSATGLNQPQH
>.|TRBJ1-5|TRBV29-1
SVVQGTGNQPQH
>.|TRBJ1-1|TRBV7-6
ASSLAGGDLVEAF
>.|TRBJ1-4|TRBV7-2
ASRAGTTAEKLF
>.|TRBJ1-1|TRBV19
ASSTTGFVTEAF
>TRBD2|TRBJ2-5|TRBV2
ASSPPRATSGGKKETQY
>TRBD1|TRBJ1-2|TRBV5-5
ASSLEDRRYGYT
>.|TRBJ2-7|TRBV3-1/TRBV3-2
ASSHLHSNEQY
>TRBD1|TRBJ1-1|TRBV9
ASSAGQVRTEAF
>TRBD1|TRBJ2-2|TRBV11-2
ASSLVRGRAGELF
>.|TRBJ1-6|TRBV6-5
ASSWGSGDFNSPLH
>TRBD1|TRBJ2-1|TRBV18
ASSPSTGHNEQF
>TRBD1|TRBJ1-4|TRBV5-8
ASSRTGAGEKLF
>TRBD1|TRBJ2-1|TRBV15
ATSLRTGAAYNEQF
>TRBD1|TRBJ1-2|TRBV24-1
ATSWGARTGVYGYT
>.|TRBJ1-5|TRBV19
ASTPRGGQNQPQH
>TRBD1|TRBJ2-2|TRBV5-1
ASSFLTGEVGELF
>TRBD2|TRBJ2-3|TRBV7-2
ASSSHGRGGEDTQY
>TRBD1|TRBJ2-7|TRBV6-2/TRBV6-3
ASSYEGQGYEQY
>.|TRBJ2-1|TRBV27
ASSFEHEQF
>.|TRBJ1-5|TRBV11-1
ASSSGSNQPQH